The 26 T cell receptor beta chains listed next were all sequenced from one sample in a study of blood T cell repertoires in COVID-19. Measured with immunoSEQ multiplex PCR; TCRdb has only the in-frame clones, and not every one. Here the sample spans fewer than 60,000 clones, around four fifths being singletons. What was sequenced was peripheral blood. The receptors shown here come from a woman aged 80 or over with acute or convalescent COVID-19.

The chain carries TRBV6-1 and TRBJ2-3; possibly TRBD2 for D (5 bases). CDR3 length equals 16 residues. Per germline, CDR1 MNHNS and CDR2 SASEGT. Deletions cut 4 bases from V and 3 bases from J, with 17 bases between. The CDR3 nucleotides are TGTGCCAGCAGTGTCGGCGGACTGTTGAGGACAGATACGCAGTATTTT. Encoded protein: CASSVGGLLRTDTQYF.

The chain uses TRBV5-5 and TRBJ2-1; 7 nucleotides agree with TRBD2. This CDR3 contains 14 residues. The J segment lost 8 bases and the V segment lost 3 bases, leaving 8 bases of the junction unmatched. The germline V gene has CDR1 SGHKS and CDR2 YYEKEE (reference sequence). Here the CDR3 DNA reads TGTGCCAGCAGCTGGGGGAGGGTAGGCGATGAGCAGTTCTTC. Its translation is CASSWGRVGDEQFF.

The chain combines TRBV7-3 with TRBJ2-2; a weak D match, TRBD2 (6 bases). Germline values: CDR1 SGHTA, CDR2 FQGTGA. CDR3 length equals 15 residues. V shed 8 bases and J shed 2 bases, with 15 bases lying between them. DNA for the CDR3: TGTGCCAGCTCCACCGGGGGTGGAAACACCGGGGAGCTGTTTTTT. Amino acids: CASSTGGGNTGELFF. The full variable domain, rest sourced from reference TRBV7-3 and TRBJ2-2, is GAGVSQTPSNKVTEKGKYVELRCDPISGHTALYWYRQSLGQGPEFLIYFQGTGAADDSGLPNDRFFAVRPEGSVSTLKIQRTERGDSAVYLCASSTGGGNTGELFFGEGSRLTVL.

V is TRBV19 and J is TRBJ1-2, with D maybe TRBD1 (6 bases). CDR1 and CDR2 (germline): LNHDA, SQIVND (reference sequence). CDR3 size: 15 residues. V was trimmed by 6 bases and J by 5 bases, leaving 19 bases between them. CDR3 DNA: TGTGCCAGTAGCAATCAAAGGACAGTTGATTATGGCTACACCTTC. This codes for CASSNQRTVDYGYTF.

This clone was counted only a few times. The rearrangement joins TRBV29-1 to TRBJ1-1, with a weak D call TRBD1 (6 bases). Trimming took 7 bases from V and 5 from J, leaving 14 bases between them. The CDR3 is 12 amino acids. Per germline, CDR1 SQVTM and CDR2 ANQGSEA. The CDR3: CSARIQGTEAFF. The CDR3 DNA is TGCAGCGCGCGGATTCAGGGGACTGAAGCTTTCTTT.

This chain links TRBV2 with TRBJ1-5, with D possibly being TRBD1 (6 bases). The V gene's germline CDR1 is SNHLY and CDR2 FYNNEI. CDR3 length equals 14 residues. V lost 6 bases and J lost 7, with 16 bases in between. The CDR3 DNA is TGTGCCAGCAGGTCCGGCCCGGGGGGCCAGCCCCAGCATTTT. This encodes CASRSGPGGQPQHF.

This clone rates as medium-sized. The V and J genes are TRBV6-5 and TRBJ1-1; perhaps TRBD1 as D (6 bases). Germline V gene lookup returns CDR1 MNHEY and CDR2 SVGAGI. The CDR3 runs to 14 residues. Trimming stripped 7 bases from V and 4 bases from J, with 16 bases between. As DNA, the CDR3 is TGTGCCAGCACCAGGGGAAGTGATTCCACTGAAGCTTTCTTT. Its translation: CASTRGSDSTEAFF.

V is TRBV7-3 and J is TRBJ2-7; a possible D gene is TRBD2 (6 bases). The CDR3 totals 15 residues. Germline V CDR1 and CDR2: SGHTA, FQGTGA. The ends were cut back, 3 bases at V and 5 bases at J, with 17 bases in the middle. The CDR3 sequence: CASSLRAGKGNEQYF. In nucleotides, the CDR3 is TGTGCCAGCAGCTTGAGGGCGGGGAAGGGCAACGAGCAGTACTTC.

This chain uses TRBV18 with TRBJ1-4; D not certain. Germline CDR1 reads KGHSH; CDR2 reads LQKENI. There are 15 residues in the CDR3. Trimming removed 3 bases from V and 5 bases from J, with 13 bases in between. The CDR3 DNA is TGTGCCAGCTCACCGTGGGCAGAACTCAATGAAAAACTGTTTTTT. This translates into CASSPWAELNEKLFF.

The DNA of the CDR3 is TGTGCCAGCAGTTTCACTAGCGGGAGCTCCTACGAGCAGTACTTC. Protein sequence: CASSFTSGSSYEQYF. V and J are TRBV6-5 and TRBJ2-7; 11 bases match TRBD2. This CDR3 has 15 amino acids. V lost 4 bases, J lost 0 bases, and 2 bases stayed unmatched. The germline V gene has CDR1 MNHEY and CDR2 SVGAGI.

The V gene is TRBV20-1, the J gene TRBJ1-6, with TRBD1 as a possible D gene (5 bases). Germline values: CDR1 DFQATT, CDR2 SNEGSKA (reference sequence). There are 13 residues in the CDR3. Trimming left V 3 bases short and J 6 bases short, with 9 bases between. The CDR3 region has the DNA TGCAGTGCTAGTGGGCAGGGTAATTCACCCCTCCACTTT. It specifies CSASGQGNSPLHF.

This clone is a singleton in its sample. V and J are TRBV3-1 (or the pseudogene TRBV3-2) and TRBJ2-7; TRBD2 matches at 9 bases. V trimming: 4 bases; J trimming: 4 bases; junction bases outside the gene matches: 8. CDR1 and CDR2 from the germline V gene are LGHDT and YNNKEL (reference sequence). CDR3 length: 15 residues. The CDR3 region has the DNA TGTGCCAGCAGCCCAGGGGGAGCGGGGGGTTACGAGCAGTACTTC. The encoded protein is CASSPGGAGGYEQYF.

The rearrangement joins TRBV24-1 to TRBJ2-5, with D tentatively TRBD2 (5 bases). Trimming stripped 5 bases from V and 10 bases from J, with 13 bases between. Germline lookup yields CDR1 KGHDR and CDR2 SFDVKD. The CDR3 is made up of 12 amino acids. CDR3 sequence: CATSVRDGDQYF. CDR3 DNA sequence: TGTGCCACCAGTGTGAGGGATGGCGACCAGTACTTC.

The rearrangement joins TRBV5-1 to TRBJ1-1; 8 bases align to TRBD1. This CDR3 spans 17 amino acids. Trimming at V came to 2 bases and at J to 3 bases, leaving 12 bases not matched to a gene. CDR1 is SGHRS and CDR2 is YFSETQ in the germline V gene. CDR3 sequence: CASSLFASGQGDTEAFF. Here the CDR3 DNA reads TGCGCCAGCAGCTTATTCGCTTCTGGACAGGGCGACACTGAAGCTTTCTTT.

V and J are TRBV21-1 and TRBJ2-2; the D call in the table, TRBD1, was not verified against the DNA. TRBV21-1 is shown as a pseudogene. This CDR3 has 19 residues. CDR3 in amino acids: CASSKGSGTGEPNTGELFF. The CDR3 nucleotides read TGTGCCAGCAGCAAAGGGTCCGGGACAGGAGAACCAAACACCGGGGAGCTGTTTTTT.

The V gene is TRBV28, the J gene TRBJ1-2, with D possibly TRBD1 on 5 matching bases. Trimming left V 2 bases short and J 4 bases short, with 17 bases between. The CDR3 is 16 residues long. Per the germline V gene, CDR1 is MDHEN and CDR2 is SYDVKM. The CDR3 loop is CASSLGDSQQVYGYTF. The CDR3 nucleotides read TGTGCCAGCAGTTTAGGTGACAGCCAACAAGTCTATGGCTACACCTTC.

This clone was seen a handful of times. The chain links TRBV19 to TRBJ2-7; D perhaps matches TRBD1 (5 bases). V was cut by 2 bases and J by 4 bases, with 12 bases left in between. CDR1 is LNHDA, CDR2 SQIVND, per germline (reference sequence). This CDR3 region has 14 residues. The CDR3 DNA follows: TGTGCCAGTAGTATATGCAGGGCTCGGTACGAGCAGTACTTC. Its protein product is CASSICRARYEQYF.

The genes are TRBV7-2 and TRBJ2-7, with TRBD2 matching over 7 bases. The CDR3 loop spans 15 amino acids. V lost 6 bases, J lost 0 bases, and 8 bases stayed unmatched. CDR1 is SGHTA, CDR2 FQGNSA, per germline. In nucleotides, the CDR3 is TGTGCCAGCAGTTATAGCGGCGGGAGCTCCTACGAGCAGTACTTC. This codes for CASSYSGGSSYEQYF.

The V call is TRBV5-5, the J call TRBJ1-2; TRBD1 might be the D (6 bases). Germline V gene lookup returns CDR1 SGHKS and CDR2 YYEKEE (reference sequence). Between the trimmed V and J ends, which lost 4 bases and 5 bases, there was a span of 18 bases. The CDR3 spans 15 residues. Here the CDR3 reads CASSARRQEGYGYTF. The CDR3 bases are TGTGCCAGCAGCGCCCGGAGACAGGAAGGGTATGGCTACACCTTC.

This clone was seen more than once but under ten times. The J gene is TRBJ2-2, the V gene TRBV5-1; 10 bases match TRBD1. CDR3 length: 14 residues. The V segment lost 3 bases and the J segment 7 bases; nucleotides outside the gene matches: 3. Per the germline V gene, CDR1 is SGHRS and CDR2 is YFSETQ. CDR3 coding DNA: TGCGCCAGCAGCTCGACAGGGGGCAGCGGGGAGCTGTTTTTT. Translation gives CASSSTGGSGELFF.

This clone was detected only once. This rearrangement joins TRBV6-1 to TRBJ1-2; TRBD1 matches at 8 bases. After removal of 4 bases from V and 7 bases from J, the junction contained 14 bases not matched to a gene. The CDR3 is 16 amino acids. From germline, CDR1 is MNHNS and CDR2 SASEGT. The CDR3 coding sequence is TGTGCCAGCAGTGGCCGAGACAGAACAGGGGGTCTTGGCTACACCTTC. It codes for CASSGRDRTGGLGYTF.

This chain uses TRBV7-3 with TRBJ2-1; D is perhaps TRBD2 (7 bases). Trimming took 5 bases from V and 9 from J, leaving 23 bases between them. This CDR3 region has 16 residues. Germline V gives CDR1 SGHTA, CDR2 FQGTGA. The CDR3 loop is CASSLSAGASQGEQFF. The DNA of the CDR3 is TGTGCCAGCAGCCTAAGCGCGGGGGCGAGCCAGGGTGAGCAGTTCTTC.

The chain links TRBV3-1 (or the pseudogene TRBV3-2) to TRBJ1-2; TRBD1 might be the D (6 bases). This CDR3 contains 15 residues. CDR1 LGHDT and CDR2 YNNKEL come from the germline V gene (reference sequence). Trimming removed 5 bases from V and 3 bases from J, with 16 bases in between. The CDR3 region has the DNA TGTGCCAGCAGCAAAGGCACGGGGGGCGACTATGGCTACACCTTC. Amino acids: CASSKGTGGDYGYTF.

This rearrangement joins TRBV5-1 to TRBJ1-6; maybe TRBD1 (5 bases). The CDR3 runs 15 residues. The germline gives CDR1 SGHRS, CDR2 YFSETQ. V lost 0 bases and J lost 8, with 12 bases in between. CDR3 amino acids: CASSLDGEGDSPLHF. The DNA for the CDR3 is TGCGCCAGCAGCTTGGATGGGGAAGGGGATTCACCCCTCCACTTT.

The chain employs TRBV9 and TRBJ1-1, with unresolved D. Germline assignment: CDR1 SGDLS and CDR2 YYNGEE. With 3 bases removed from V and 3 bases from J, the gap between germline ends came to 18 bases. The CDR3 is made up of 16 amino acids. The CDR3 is CASSAPVGGLDTEAFF. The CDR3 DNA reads TGTGCCAGCAGCGCTCCAGTTGGAGGGTTGGACACTGAAGCTTTCTTT.

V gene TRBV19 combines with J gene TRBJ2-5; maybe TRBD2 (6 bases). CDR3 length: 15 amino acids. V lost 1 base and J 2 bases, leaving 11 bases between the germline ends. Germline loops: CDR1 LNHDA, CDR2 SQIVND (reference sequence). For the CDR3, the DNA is TGTGCCAGTAGTATAGGCGGGACCCGACAAGAGACCCAGTACTTC. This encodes CASSIGGTRQETQYF. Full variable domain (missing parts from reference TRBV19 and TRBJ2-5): DGGITQSPKYLFRKEGQNVTLSCEQNLNHDAMYWYRQDPGQGLRLIYYSQIVNDFQKGDIAEGYSVSREKKESFPLTVTSAQKNPTAFYLCASSIGGTRQETQYFGPGTRLLVL.